The T cell receptor (beta chain) described here comes from a study of blood T cell repertoires in COVID-19. Here immunoSEQ multiplex PCR was the method, and the copy in TCRdb shows in-frame clones only, minus some. Of tens of thousands of clones listed, 70% to 90% were seen once; the top ten hold roughly 5%. In germline, CDR1 is LGHNA, CDR2 YSLEER. This CDR3 contains 15 residues. V gave up 0 bases and J gave up 7 bases; unmatched junction bases: 5. This chain links TRBV4-3 with TRBJ1-5, with 8 nucleotides matching TRBD1. Sequencing was performed on peripheral blood. This TCR derives from a man in his fifties or sixties with acute or convalescent COVID-19. The CDR3 nucleotides read TGCGCCAGCAGCCAAGATCTCAGGGGGCAACAGCCCCAGCATTTT. It codes for CASSQDLRGQQPQHF.